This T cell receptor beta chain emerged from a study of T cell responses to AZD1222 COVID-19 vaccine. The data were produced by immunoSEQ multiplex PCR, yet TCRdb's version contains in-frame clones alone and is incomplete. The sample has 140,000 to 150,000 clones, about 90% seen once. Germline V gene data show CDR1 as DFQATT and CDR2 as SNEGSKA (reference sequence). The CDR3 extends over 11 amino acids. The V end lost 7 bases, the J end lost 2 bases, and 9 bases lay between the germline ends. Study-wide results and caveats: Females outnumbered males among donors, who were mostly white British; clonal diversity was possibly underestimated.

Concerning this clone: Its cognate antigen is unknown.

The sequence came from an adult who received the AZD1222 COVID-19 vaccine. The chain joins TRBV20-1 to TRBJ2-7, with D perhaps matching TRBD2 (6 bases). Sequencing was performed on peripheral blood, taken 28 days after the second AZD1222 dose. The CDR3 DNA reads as TGCAGTGGGGAGGACGCCTACGAGCAGTACTTC. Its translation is CSGEDAYEQYF.